This paragraph covers one T cell receptor beta chain sequence. Its antigen is not yet known. Within one base of it there is no much larger clone, and no base qualities were kept. As encoded in the germline V gene, CDR1 is MDHEN while CDR2 is SYDVKM. CDR3 length: 15 amino acids, cysteine to phenylalanine. CDR3 DNA only is kept here, 45 bases in frame from base 1. At the junction V is shortened by 3 bases and J by 0 bases, with 12 bases in between. The record originates from a study of cytomegalovirus exposure and HLA in healthy donors (TCRdb year 2017). The study in broad terms: In an earlier analysis of under 600 of the donors, under 300 Gb of sequence data and 120 million or so unique TCR beta sequences from roughly 180 million T cells were reported. The study was designed to test whether signatures of past pathogen exposure could be identified by cataloging public T cell receptors. A later analysis re-examined previously published TCR beta repertoires from over 500 donors and added high-resolution HLA genotyping to investigate patterns of TCR occurrence. Among 398 genotyped donors of the cohort, an average of roughly 240,000 unique TCR beta nucleotide sequences were sequenced per donor, around a sixth of them non-productive. Five DR-DQ haplotypes were handled as single units for association and clustering, since linkage in the cohort was strong. The number of typed donors differed by locus: roughly 629-640 for A, B, C, DRB1 and DQB1; 500 to 550 for DQA1; approximately 610 for DPA1; and about 450 for DPB1. The genetic ancestry cluster associated with self-reported Caucasian donors included about four fifths of the roughly 400 genotyped donors. To predict cytomegalovirus infection status, the study brought together high-throughput TCR immunosequencing, statistical association of individual TCRs with disease status, and machine learning. Rather than drawing on any new phenotypic data, the later analysis identified candidate immune exposures from TCR beta sequences and the way those sequences occurred across donors. Roughly 300 gigabases of sequencing data and 70 million to 100 million unique TCR sequences were included in an early release covering around 600 HLA-typed donors. Along with the roughly 670-subject first cohort, a separate validation cohort of over 90 different subjects was used. To decide whether each TCR beta V gene segment behaved as functional or pseudogenic, an earlier analysis of nearly 600 of the donors relied on high-throughput TCR beta sequencing. The study profiled the T cell repertoires of fewer than 850 subjects by immunosequencing and related them to cytomegalovirus serostatus. A later genetic analysis took genome-wide SNP genotypes for about 65% of the roughly 670 donors and used that subset as a discovery cohort. Alongside the repertoire data, information on donor age, sex, ethnicity and CMV serostatus was compiled. Every repertoire in the discovery cohort had been generated on one and the same sequencing platform. Class I and class II HLA loci were covered by the typing at four-digit resolution.

In total, approximately 610 healthy bone marrow donors made up the cohort. All cohort members were sampled while nominally healthy, although unrecorded immune exposures were likely present. The donor tested CMV seropositive, placing the donor among the 289 seropositive members of the cohort. A peripheral blood sample was provided by each donor, and peripheral blood mononuclear cells were used for TCR beta sequencing. The Qiagen DNeasy Blood Extraction Kit was used to extract genomic DNA from the blood cell samples. Overall study results and their limits: Cytomegalovirus status was reported to be diagnosed by the classifier with high specificity and sensitivity in both the original and validation cohorts. Most TCR sequences were seen in very few donors, while some public TCRs were found in many individuals. A later analysis found that HLA-associated TCR beta chains were more clonally expanded and had lower generation probabilities than equally common non-associated chains. An earlier analysis of around 500 of the donors showed that most TCR beta V segments appeared in productive rearrangements either about 90% or about 30% of the time, which broadly matched IMGT annotations. In a later genetic analysis, a missense DCLRE1C variant was associated with V-gene and J-gene trimming of TCR beta chains, and the association was replicated in an independent cohort. According to a later analysis, parvovirus B19, influenza, CMV and Epstein-Barr virus appeared linked to several top co-occurrence clusters. The authors suggested that the approach could potentially be generalized to other disease states and immunological phenotypes. Because counts were too low, fewer than 20 rarely observed V segments, including chromosome 9 orphons, were excluded from the earlier analysis of 587 of the donors. Because the 87-base-pair reads could not distinguish some IMGT-functional V segments, including TRBV6-2 and TRBV6-3, those segments were excluded. A later genetic analysis reported fewer N-insertions in productive TCRs among donors in an Asian-associated ancestry cluster than the 666-donor mean. Because HLA typing was missing for some donors at each locus, association tests included only the typed subset. A later analysis associated roughly 17,000 TCR beta sequences with specific HLA alleles at a false discovery rate of 0.05. Strong co-occurrence of HLA alleles, especially DR and DQ, made assigning TCR associations to individual alleles difficult. The study gave a list of about 150 TCR beta chains associated with cytomegalovirus. Presence/absence analyses assumed roughly uniform sequencing depth across donors, an assumption that may not hold. This cohort had only TCR beta chains sequenced, and the lack of alpha or paired-chain data limited which features could be detected. Three of the identified cytomegalovirus-associated TCR beta chains were confirmed in vitro to be specific for cytomegalovirus antigens. Most CMV-associated TCR beta chains appeared to be HLA-restricted in a later analysis, and the HLA associations seemed to be driven largely by CMV exposure. For the cohort, immune exposure information was limited to CMV serostatus. Correlated functional status among segregating V segments might reflect linkage disequilibrium, but an unknown experimental factor could not be ruled out. A later analysis found that TCR association rates varied across HLA loci, with DRB1 alleles showing the most associated TCRs and HLA-C alleles the fewest. The sequencing pipeline was judged likely to have produced a cluster of highly shared sequence variants as a technical artifact. A further reported finding was that TCR beta sequences accurately predicted the HLA-A and HLA-B alleles for most subjects in the first cohort.

Library preparation used the immunoSEQ multiplex PCR assay. A mixture of 60 forward primers for TCR Vbeta segments and 13 reverse primers for TCR Jbeta segments was used in the multiplex PCR. The CDR3 region of rearranged TCR beta genes was amplified from genomic DNA by a multiplex PCR assay. On the Illumina HiSeq System, the amplified TCR beta libraries were sequenced as 87-base-pair reads. Under the source paper's analysis protocol: A later analysis counted tens of millions of unique TCR beta chains across the 666 repertoires, and some 11 million of these chains were shared by at least two donors. Raw reads were error-corrected and collapsed into unique sequences with a nearest-neighbor algorithm that merged closely related sequences to remove PCR and sequencing errors. Alignment of CDR3 sequences to IMGT reference sequences was used to assign V, D and J gene segments. Each retained sequence needed at least a six-nucleotide match to both a V gene segment and a J gene segment. Rearrangements were classified as productive when the CDR3 lacked stop codons and remained in frame with V and J, and all other rearrangements were classified as non-productive. Following IMGT convention, CDR3 was defined as the stretch from the second conserved V-encoded cysteine to the conserved J-encoded phenylalanine. The earlier analysis of some 600 of the donors excluded sequences that lacked an unambiguous match to a single V gene segment. An earlier analysis of a few hundred of the donors classified V segments as functional when productive rearrangements were above 56.7% and as segregating when the standard deviation between donors was above 5%. To diagnose cytomegalovirus status from the catalog of TCR beta chain sequences, a statistical classification framework was built. In a later analysis, V and J genes were assigned by comparing TCR nucleotide sequences against IMGT/GENE-DB human TR gene sequences. The TCRdist pipeline was used in a later analysis to assign CDR3 sequences and most-parsimonious VDJ recombination scenarios. In a later analysis, each TCR beta chain was defined by its CDR3 amino acid sequence together with its V-gene family, and reads without a unique V-gene family were excluded. As a way to deal with suspected cross-contamination and a sequencing artifact, a later analysis dropped more than 500 nucleotide sequences that were highly shared and had low generation probability. For each public chain, a later analysis derived a clonal expansion index from normalized ranks of inferred template counts within each repertoire. A later analysis computed generation probabilities with a VDJ recombination model fitted to out-of-frame rearrangements, and checked the results against IGoR. In a later analysis, hypergeometric tests were used to score TCR-TCR, TCR-HLA and TCR-CMV co-occurrence, with a repertoire-size bias correction applied to TCR pairs. A later analysis estimated false discovery rates by permuting HLA or CMV assignments 20 times. In a later analysis, co-occurring TCRs were grouped with DBSCAN, and TCRdist sequence similarity was added when clustering was performed within HLA-allele-positive subsets. Co-occurrence clustering excluded repertoires with fewer than 30,000 or more than 120,000 public chains, plus five with anomalous nucleotide sharing. TCRdb took this table from immuneACCESS and kept in-frame rearrangements with V and J called. Such tables lack part of the clones; where checked against another copy, unresolved V genes explain under half of the gap, and the rest is unexplained. Clone size and the V and J calls come from that table; the DNA yielded D and trimming. The sample has more than 95,000 clones on record, roughly 72% of them singletons. The top ten constitute about 5.4% of the sample.

This receptor chain uses TRBV28 and TRBJ2-7, with the identity of the D gene unclear. Sequencing was carried out using PBMCs. This TCR was sampled from a woman younger than 30 in good health and CMV-seropositive. The DNA is TGTGCCAGCAGTTTCGGTATCCCTGGCTCCTACGAGCAGTACTTC. Translated, it gives CASSFGIPGSYEQYF.